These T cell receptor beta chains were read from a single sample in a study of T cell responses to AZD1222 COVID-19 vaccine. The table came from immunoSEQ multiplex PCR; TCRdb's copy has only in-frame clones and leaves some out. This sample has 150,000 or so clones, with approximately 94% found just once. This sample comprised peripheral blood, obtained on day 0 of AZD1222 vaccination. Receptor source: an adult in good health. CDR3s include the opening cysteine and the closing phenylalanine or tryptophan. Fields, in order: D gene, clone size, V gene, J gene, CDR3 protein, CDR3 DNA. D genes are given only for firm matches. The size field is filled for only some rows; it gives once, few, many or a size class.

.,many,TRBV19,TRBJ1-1,CASISPGLGTEAFF,TGTGCCAGTATCTCCCCGGGGCTTGGGACTGAAGCTTTCTTT
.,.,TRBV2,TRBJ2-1,CASTPTGPPDNEQFF,TGTGCCAGCACCCCAACGGGACCCCCCGACAATGAGCAGTTCTTC
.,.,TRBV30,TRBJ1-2,CAWSELGLAVNYGYTF,TGTGCCTGGAGTGAATTGGGTTTGGCGGTTAACTATGGCTACACCTTC
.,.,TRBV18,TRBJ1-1,CASSPRQGQNTEAFF,TGTGCCAGCTCACCAAGGCAGGGCCAGAACACTGAAGCTTTCTTT
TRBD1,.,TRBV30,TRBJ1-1,CAWDMGQRLVFF,TGTGCCTGGGACATGGGACAGCGACTCGTTTTCTTT
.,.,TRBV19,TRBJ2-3,CASSKSPGGTDTQYF,TGTGCCAGTAGTAAGTCACCTGGGGGCACAGATACGCAGTATTTT
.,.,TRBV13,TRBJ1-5,CASSIKDGANQPQHF,TGTGCCAGCAGCATCAAAGACGGGGCCAATCAGCCCCAGCATTTT
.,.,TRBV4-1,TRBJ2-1,CASSQPSRPFGEQFF,TGCGCCAGCAGCCAACCTAGCAGACCGTTCGGTGAGCAGTTCTTC
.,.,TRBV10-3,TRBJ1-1,CAISESSGRGQMNTEAFF,TGTGCCATCAGTGAGTCGTCAGGTCGCGGGCAGATGAACACTGAAGCTTTCTTT
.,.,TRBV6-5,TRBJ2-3,CASTSGHSTDTQYF,TGTGCCAGCACCTCAGGCCATTCCACAGATACGCAGTATTTT
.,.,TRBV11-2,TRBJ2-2,CASSLVGSNTGELFF,TGTGCCAGCAGCTTAGTGGGCAGCAACACCGGGGAGCTGTTTTTT
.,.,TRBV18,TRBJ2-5,CASSQKRGLSVPKETQYF,TGTGCCAGCTCCCAAAAACGCGGCTTATCCGTCCCGAAAGAGACCCAGTACTTC
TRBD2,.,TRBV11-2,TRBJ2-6,CASSRFSGTLSGANVLTF,TGTGCCAGCAGCCGATTTAGCGGGACTCTCTCTGGGGCCAACGTCCTGACTTTC
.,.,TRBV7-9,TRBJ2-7,CASSFSPRGTYEQYF,TGTGCCAGCAGCTTCAGCCCTAGGGGAACCTACGAGCAGTACTTC
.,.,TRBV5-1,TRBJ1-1,CASSLHRDGDMNTEAFF,TGCGCCAGCAGCTTACACCGGGACGGGGACATGAACACTGAAGCTTTCTTT
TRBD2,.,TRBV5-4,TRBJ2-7,CASSSGLAGGRSHEQYF,TGTGCCAGCAGCTCGGGACTAGCGGGAGGGCGATCCCACGAGCAGTACTTC
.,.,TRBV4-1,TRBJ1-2,CASSQDPLAGPYGYTF,TGCGCCAGCAGCCAAGACCCCCTTGCAGGGCCCTATGGCTACACCTTC
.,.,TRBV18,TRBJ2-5,CASSPYRAETQYF,TGTGCCAGCTCACCGTACAGGGCTGAGACCCAGTACTTC
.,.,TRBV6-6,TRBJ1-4,CASSYDKANEKLFF,TGTGCCAGCAGTTACGACAAAGCGAATGAAAAACTGTTTTTT
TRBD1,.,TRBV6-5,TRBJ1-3,CASGNRGVGNTIYF,TGTGCCAGCGGAAACAGGGGGGTTGGAAACACCATATATTTT
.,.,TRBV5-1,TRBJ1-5,CASSSRGGQPQHF,TGCGCCAGCAGCTCAAGAGGTGGACAGCCCCAGCATTTT
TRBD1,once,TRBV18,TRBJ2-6,CASSPLAETGGSGANVLTF,TGTGCCAGCTCACCACTTGCGGAGACAGGGGGCTCTGGGGCCAACGTCCTGACTTTC
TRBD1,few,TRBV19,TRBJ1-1,CASSMGTAMNTEAFF,TGTGCCAGTAGTATGGGGACAGCTATGAACACTGAAGCTTTCTTT
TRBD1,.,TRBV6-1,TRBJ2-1,CASSEVGQGYNEQFF,TGTGCCAGCAGTGAAGTAGGACAGGGCTACAATGAGCAGTTCTTC
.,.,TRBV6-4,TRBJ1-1,CASSDSRGAFF,TGTGCCAGCAGTGACTCCAGGGGAGCTTTCTTT
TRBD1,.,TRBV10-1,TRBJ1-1,CASSDQGAYTEAFF,TGCGCCAGCAGTGATCAGGGGGCGTATACTGAAGCTTTCTTT
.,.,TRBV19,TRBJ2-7,CASSMGHGYEQYF,TGTGCCAGTAGTATGGGACATGGCTACGAGCAGTACTTC
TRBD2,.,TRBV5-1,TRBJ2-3,CASSWGLADINADTQYF,TGCGCCAGCAGCTGGGGACTAGCGGACATAAACGCAGATACGCAGTATTTT
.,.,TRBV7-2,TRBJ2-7,CASSVSGQPYEQYF,TGTGCCAGCAGCGTTAGTGGACAGCCCTACGAGCAGTACTTC
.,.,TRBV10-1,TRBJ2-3,CASSESGTSTDTQYF,TGCGCCAGCAGTGAGTCGGGTACTAGCACAGATACGCAGTATTTT
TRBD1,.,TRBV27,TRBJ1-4,CASRPEGQGGKLFF,TGTGCCAGCAGGCCCGAGGGACAGGGGGGAAAACTGTTTTTT
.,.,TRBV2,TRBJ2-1,CASRFGDGGYNEQFF,TGTGCCAGCAGGTTCGGGGATGGCGGTTACAATGAGCAGTTCTTC
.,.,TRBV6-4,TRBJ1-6,CASTSKHPNSPLHF,TGTGCCAGCACAAGTAAGCATCCTAATTCACCCCTCCACTTT
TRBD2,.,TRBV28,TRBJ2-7,CASSAGRFGYEQYF,TGTGCCAGCAGCGCCGGGAGGTTTGGGTACGAGCAGTACTTC
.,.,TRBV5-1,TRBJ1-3,CASSLDGGSAGNTIYF,TGCGCCAGCAGCTTGGATGGGGGCTCTGCTGGAAACACCATATATTTT
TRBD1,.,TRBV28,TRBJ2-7,CASSYGRGFSDEQYF,TGTGCCAGCAGTTACGGCAGGGGGTTTTCAGACGAGCAGTACTTC
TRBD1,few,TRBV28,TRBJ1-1,CATGDSNTEAFF,TGTGCCACCGGGGACAGCAACACTGAAGCTTTCTTT
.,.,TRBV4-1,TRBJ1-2,CASSRKAPTAPVGGYTF,TGCGCCAGCAGCCGTAAAGCGCCGACAGCGCCGGTAGGGGGCTACACCTTC
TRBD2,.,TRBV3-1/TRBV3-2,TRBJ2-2,CASSPTSANTGELFF,TGTGCCAGCAGCCCGACTAGCGCCAACACCGGGGAGCTGTTTTTT
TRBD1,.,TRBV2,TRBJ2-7,CASSENRGLPYEQYF,TGTGCCAGCAGTGAAAATAGGGGGCTGCCCTACGAGCAGTACTTC
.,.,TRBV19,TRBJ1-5,CASSIRGRGNQPQHF,TGTGCCAGTAGTATCCGGGGCAGGGGAAATCAGCCCCAGCATTTT
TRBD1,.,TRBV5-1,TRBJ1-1,CASSKPGTGPTEAFF,TGCGCCAGCAGCAAACCCGGGACAGGACCAACTGAAGCTTTCTTT